The present entry profiles one T cell receptor (beta chain) with its context. What this receptor recognizes is not known. No per-base quality is available; no much larger clone lies one base away. The sample originates from a study of blood T cell repertoires in COVID-19 (dated by TCRdb to the early 2020s). A note on the overall study: Samples from collaborators originated in the United States, Italy and Spain and spanned both the acute and convalescent phases of COVID-19. Where HLA class I and class II types were available, the types were taken from metadata supplied by the sample provider, not from assay-based typing. Subjects who had been exposed to COVID-19, were actively infected with it, or had recovered from it provided the deeply sampled blood TCRbeta repertoires that made up the dataset. The material from the prospective study consisted of cDNA or gDNA derived from T cells, B-cell-depleted T cells, or PBMCs. A de-identified subject ID, COVID-19 status, age in years and sex were almost always included in the sample metadata. Samples were obtained from the ongoing ImmuneRACE study (first 160 participants) and from roughly 1,300 subjects provided by 6 global collaborators. The repertoires were released in a freely available public database meant as a resource for research on the immune response to SARS-CoV-2. Results and caveats for the whole study, not just this receptor: How much clinical and demographic metadata was included differed by source and by participant, and the metadata was provided uncurated.

TCRbeta CDR3 regions were amplified from genomic DNA by means of the immunoSEQ Assay, a bias-controlled multiplex PCR. On the study's bioinformatics: The number of nucleated cells in each sample was estimated by amplification of reference gene primers within the assay. Sequence reads were collapsed and filtered to measure the absolute abundance of every unique TCRbeta CDR3 rearrangement. Productive Simpson clonality was computed per sample as the square root of Simpson's diversity index over productive rearrangements. TCRdb holds this immuneACCESS table with in-frame rearrangements only. Some clones are missing; in checked studies, unresolved V genes explain under half, and the rest has no known cause. That table supplies the V and J calls and clone size; D and trimming were determined from the DNA. This sample has tens of thousands of clones in its table, and approximately 90% of those were observed once. Together, the top ten hold 15% of the sample.

The CDR3 runs 14 residues from the cysteine to the phenylalanine. Only CDR3 DNA is held: 42 bases, read in frame from base 1. V loses 7 bases of germline sequence and J loses 7 bases, and the interval between the two ends is 16 bases. The germline V gene gives CDR1 as MNHEY and CDR2 as SVGAGI. Collaborating institutions collected whole blood in K2EDTA tubes following their own protocols. For TCRbeta analysis, collaborators shipped samples as frozen whole blood, isolated PBMCs, or DNA extracted from either of those sample types. The rearranged segments are TRBV6-5 and TRBJ1-4; TRBD1 could be the D gene, as 6 bases match. The sequenced sample was peripheral blood. This receptor was obtained from a male donor with acute or convalescent COVID-19. The CDR3 region: CASIGGPTSEKLFF. The sequenced DNA is TGTGCCAGCATCGGGGGGCCAACGAGTGAAAAACTGTTTTTT.